The rows below give T cell receptor beta chains drawn from one sample of a study of blood T cell repertoires in COVID-19. The data were produced by immunoSEQ multiplex PCR, yet TCRdb's version contains in-frame clones alone and is incomplete. The sample yields over 150,000 clones, under 90% seen once. The specimen sequenced was peripheral blood. The receptors come from a woman aged 80 or over with active or convalescent COVID-19. Each CDR3 is given with its conserved first and last residue. A D gene is named only where the DNA matches it firmly. Clone size, where shown, is once, few, many, or a class for clones that have expanded.

j_call	clone_size	v_call	d_call	cdr3_nt	cdr3_aa
TRBJ1-5	.	TRBV28	.	TGTGCTTCCGGACAGAACAATCAGCCCCAGCATTTT	CASGQNNQPQHF
TRBJ2-3	.	TRBV24-1	.	TGTGCCACCAGTGATTTCGCAGGCCCAGATACGCAGTATTTT	CATSDFAGPDTQYF
TRBJ2-7	.	TRBV10-1	TRBD1	TGCGCCAGCAGTGAGTCGGGACAGGGTCTCGAGCAGTACTTC	CASSESGQGLEQYF
TRBJ1-5	.	TRBV5-1	TRBD1	TGCGCCAGCAGCTTTACGACAGGGGTCCAGCCCCAGCATTTT	CASSFTTGVQPQHF
TRBJ1-1	once	TRBV7-3	.	TGTGCCAGCGGACTTGAAGCTTTCTTT	CASGLEAFF
TRBJ1-3	.	TRBV12-5	.	TGTGCTAGTGGTTTGACACAGGGTTTGGGAAACACCATATATTTT	CASGLTQGLGNTIYF
TRBJ1-2	.	TRBV24-1	.	TGTGCCACCAGTATAGAAGGACAACAGGGAAACTATGGCTACACCTTC	CATSIEGQQGNYGYTF
TRBJ1-5	few	TRBV27	TRBD1	TGTGCCAGCAGTTTCAATGGGGACAGCCTAAATGTCAATCAGCCCCAGCATTTT	CASSFNGDSLNVNQPQHF
TRBJ2-3	.	TRBV29-1	.	TGCAGCGTTGAACTTCGTCAGGTAAAACCAGATACGCAGTATTTT	CSVELRQVKPDTQYF
TRBJ1-2	.	TRBV3-1/TRBV3-2	.	TGTGCCAGCAGCCTTGGTCAGGGCTATGGCTACACCTTC	CASSLGQGYGYTF